The next 25 T cell receptor beta chains were all read from a single sample in a study of blood T cell repertoires in COVID-19. Using immunoSEQ multiplex PCR, the repertoire was profiled, and TCRdb retains in-frame clones only, with some absent. Among 350,000 to 500,000 clones, 80% to 90% were seen once, and the ten largest hold roughly 0.76%. The sequencing input was peripheral blood. The receptors here all came from a man between 18 and 35 years old with COVID-19, enrolled during active disease.

The V gene is TRBV6-2 or TRBV6-3, the J gene TRBJ2-1, with 8 bases fitting TRBD2. CDR3 length equals 15 residues. The V segment lost 5 bases and the J segment 0 bases; nucleotides outside the gene matches: 3. CDR1 and CDR2 from the germline V gene are MNHEY and SVGEGT. This CDR3 is CASSTSGSSYNEQFF. In DNA, the CDR3 is TGTGCCAGCAGTACCAGCGGGAGCTCCTACAATGAGCAGTTCTTC.

This clone occurred once. The chain uses TRBV30 and TRBJ2-1; possible D gene TRBD1, 5 bases. Germline V gene data show CDR1 as GTSNPN and CDR2 as SVGIG (reference sequence). Trimming removed 0 bases at V and 9 bases at J, with 12 bases between. The CDR3 totals 13 residues. In nucleotides, the CDR3 is TGTGCCTGGAGTGTAGAAGGGGCTAGTGAGCAGTTCTTC. Its translation is CAWSVEGASEQFF.

The genes are TRBV5-4 and TRBJ2-4; TRBD1 is a possible D gene (6 bases). Germline CDR1 is SGHNT and CDR2 is YYREEE (reference sequence). CDR3 length equals 15 residues. The V gene lost 4 bases and the J gene lost 0 bases, with 11 bases spanning the gap. The DNA for the CDR3 is TGTGCCAGCAGCCAACAGGGAGTAGCCAAAAACATTCAGTACTTC. Its translation: CASSQQGVAKNIQYF.

This chain joins TRBV24-1 and TRBJ2-1, with 12 positions matching TRBD2. The CDR3 is 15 residues long. With V trimmed by 4 bases and J by 8 bases, 5 bases remained unmatched. The germline V gene has CDR1 KGHDR and CDR2 SFDVKD. CDR3 loop: CATSDLAGGPDEQFF. Here the CDR3 DNA reads TGTGCCACCAGTGACCTAGCGGGAGGGCCCGATGAGCAGTTCTTC.

The chain links TRBV6-2 or TRBV6-3 to TRBJ1-5; 7 bases are a match to TRBD1. The CDR3 sequence is 13 residues long. CDR1 and CDR2 (germline): MNHEY, SVGEGT. The trim removed 5 bases at V and 7 bases at J, leaving 5 bases unmatched. CDR3 DNA: TGTGCCAGCAGTAGACAGGGTTTGCAGCCCCAGCATTTT. Protein sequence: CASSRQGLQPQHF.

As for this clone: The sample has other DNA sequences that encode this CDR3 too. The V call is TRBV7-8, the J call TRBJ2-5; D remains ambiguous. V lost 5 bases and J 5 bases, leaving 6 bases between the germline ends. Germline V gene sequence: CDR1 SGHVS, CDR2 FQNEAQ. There are 11 residues in the CDR3. CDR3 coding DNA: TGTGCCAGCAGCCCTCTTGAGACCCAGTACTTC. It specifies CASSPLETQYF.

The gene calls are TRBV5-4 and TRBJ1-2, with D unresolved. The CDR3 is made up of 12 amino acids. With 7 bases removed from V and 4 bases from J, the gap between germline ends came to 11 bases. Germline V gene data show CDR1 as SGHNT and CDR2 as YYREEE (reference sequence). As DNA, the CDR3 is TGTGCCAGCTCGGGTGACTTCTATGGCTACACCTTC. Its protein is CASSGDFYGYTF.

The rearrangement joins TRBV5-1 to TRBJ2-5; possible D gene TRBD2, 5 bases. V lost 1 base to trimming and J lost 5 bases, with 9 bases between them. The CDR3 covers 13 residues. Germline CDR1 and CDR2: SGHRS and YFSETQ. The CDR3 protein is CASSLSWRETQYF. The CDR3 DNA follows: TGCGCCAGCAGCTTGTCTTGGAGGGAGACCCAGTACTTC.

This chain joins TRBV10-1 and TRBJ2-3, with 10 nucleotides matching TRBD2. The CDR3 is made up of 15 amino acids. The V gene's germline CDR1 is WNHNN and CDR2 SYGVQD (reference sequence). The junction had 9 bases not matched to a gene; V was cut back by 4 bases and J by 8 bases. The CDR3 DNA is TGCGCCAGCAGTGGACTAGCGGGTGCCTTGGGTACGCAGTATTTT. Its translation: CASSGLAGALGTQYF.

V is TRBV7-8 and J is TRBJ1-2; the match to TRBD1 covers 9 bases. Per the germline V gene, CDR1 is SGHVS and CDR2 is FQNEAQ. The CDR3 covers 14 residues. The V and J ends lost 5 bases and 3 bases, in that order; junction bases with no gene match: 4. CDR3: CASSQGQGHYGYTF. The CDR3 nucleotides read TGTGCCAGCAGCCAGGGACAGGGTCACTATGGCTACACCTTC. Together with reference TRBV7-8 and TRBJ1-2, the CDR3 gives the full variable domain: GAGVSQSPRYKVAKRGQDVALRCDPISGHVSLFWYQQALGQGPEFLTYFQNEAQLDKSGLPSDRFFAERPEGSVSTLKIQRTQQEDSAVYLCASSQGQGHYGYTFGSGTRLTVV.

The chain couples TRBV4-1 to TRBJ1-2, with 7 bases fitting TRBD1. Germline V lookup: CDR1 MGHRA, CDR2 YSYEKL. V was pared by 1 base and J by 3 bases, with 2 bases of the junction left unmatched. This CDR3 has 14 amino acids. Here the CDR3 DNA reads TGCGCCAGCAGCCAAGGAGACAGGGACTATGGCTACACCTTC. This encodes CASSQGDRDYGYTF.

In this sample, this clone turned up many times. V is TRBV6-6 and J is TRBJ1-5; tentatively, D is TRBD1 (6 bases). The CDR3 is 14 residues long. CDR1 is MNHNY, CDR2 SVGAGI, per germline (reference sequence). V gave up 7 bases and J gave up 5 bases, with 15 bases separating them. The CDR3 loop is CASTPGQPDQPQHF. The CDR3 DNA reads as TGTGCCAGCACCCCTGGACAGCCCGATCAGCCCCAGCATTTT.

V gene TRBV7-8 combines with J gene TRBJ2-7; weak D call: TRBD1 (6 bases). The germline V gene has CDR1 SGHVS and CDR2 FQNEAQ. The V end lost 4 bases, the J end lost 2 bases, and 12 bases lay between the germline ends. This CDR3 has 14 amino acids. CDR3 sequence reads: CASSSQGTPYEQYF. The CDR3 region has the DNA TGTGCCAGCAGCTCCCAGGGGACCCCCTACGAGCAGTACTTC.

This clone has only one observation. This chain's CDR3 is CASSDSPDTQYF. The CDR3, as DNA: TGTGCCAGCAGTGATAGCCCAGATACGCAGTATTTT. The chain joins TRBV2 to TRBJ2-3; D is ambiguous. The CDR3 has 12 amino acids. Germline V gene data show CDR1 as SNHLY and CDR2 as FYNNEI. Trimming removed 3 bases at V and 4 bases at J, with 5 bases between.

The chain is built from TRBV27 and TRBJ1-2; 8 positions agree with TRBD1. Trimming took 2 bases from V and 6 from J; bases not matched to a gene: 8. This CDR3 comprises 15 residues. Per the germline V gene, CDR1 is MNHEY and CDR2 is SMNVEV (reference sequence). CDR3 DNA: TGTGCCAGCAGTTTAGATGTTTTGGGACAGGATGGCTACACCTTC. This codes for CASSLDVLGQDGYTF.

The chain recombines TRBV4-2 with TRBJ2-7; D uncertain. The V and J ends lost 0 bases and 6 bases respectively, with 6 bases between them. CDR1 LGHNA and CDR2 YNFKEQ come from the germline V gene. The CDR3 runs to 12 residues. The CDR3 here is CASSQDRSEQYF. CDR3 nucleotide sequence: TGTGCCAGCAGCCAAGACAGATCCGAGCAGTACTTC.

The chain couples TRBV27 to TRBJ2-7; D is perhaps TRBD2 (6 bases). This CDR3 comprises 15 residues. V was shortened by 4 bases and J by 0 bases, with 13 bases between the two germline ends. The V gene's germline CDR1 is MNHEY and CDR2 SMNVEV (reference sequence). The CDR3 loop reads CASSSSGTFSYEQYF. The CDR3 DNA reads TGTGCCAGCAGTTCATCCGGGACTTTCTCCTACGAGCAGTACTTC.

The chain carries TRBV6-5 and TRBJ1-6, with a weak D call TRBD1 (6 bases). The CDR3 length is 15 residues. The V and J ends lost 5 bases and 7 bases respectively, with 15 bases between them. In germline, CDR1 is MNHEY, CDR2 SVGAGI. CDR3 sequence (DNA): TGTGCCAGCAGTCCTCTCGACAGGTTCAATTCACCCCTCCACTTT. It encodes CASSPLDRFNSPLHF.

This clone has just a few counts. The chain links TRBV29-1 to TRBJ2-7; 7 positions match TRBD1. V dropped 7 bases and J dropped 7; count of bases not matched to a gene: 10. CDR1 is SQVTM and CDR2 is ANQGSEA in the germline V gene. The CDR3 is made up of 12 amino acids. CDR3 residues: CSARTGLREQYF. CDR3 DNA sequence: TGCAGCGCGAGGACAGGATTAAGGGAGCAGTACTTC.

The chain's CDR3 is CASSQGLWDEQYF. The CDR3 nucleotides read TGTGCCAGCAGCCAAGGACTTTGGGACGAGCAGTACTTC. V usage is TRBV3-1 (or the pseudogene TRBV3-2) and J usage is TRBJ2-7; no reliable D call. This CDR3 has 13 residues. V was cut by 1 base and J by 5 bases, with 9 bases left in between. Germline V gene data show CDR1 as LGHDT and CDR2 as YNNKEL (reference sequence).

This chain links TRBV7-9 with TRBJ2-2; possibly TRBD1 for D (6 bases). The CDR3 consists of 15 residues. Germline-derived CDR1 and CDR2 are SEHNR and FQNEAQ (reference sequence). V lost 2 bases and J lost 4, with 11 bases in between. The CDR3 sequence: CASSLFPGATGELFF. The CDR3 DNA is TGTGCCAGCAGCTTATTCCCAGGGGCCACCGGGGAGCTGTTTTTT. Looking up the rest from reference TRBV7-9 and TRBJ2-2 gives the full variable domain: DTGVSQNPRHKITKRGQNVTFRCDPISEHNRLYWYRQTLGQGPEFLTYFQNEAQLEKSRLLSDRFSAERPKGSFSTLEIQRTEQGDSAMYLCASSLFPGATGELFFGEGSRLTVL.

This clone was detected once. V gene TRBV7-8 combines with J gene TRBJ2-3; 7 positions agree with TRBD2. There are 15 residues in the CDR3. Germline CDR1 SGHVS, CDR2 FQNEAQ. V shed 5 bases and J 2 bases; nucleotides not matched to a gene: 7. CDR3 protein: CASSRSSGDTDTQYF. The CDR3 DNA is TGTGCCAGCAGCAGATCTAGCGGAGACACAGATACGCAGTATTTT.

The chain recombines TRBV7-9 with TRBJ2-6; possibly TRBD1 for D (6 bases). Per germline, CDR1 SEHNR and CDR2 FQNEAQ (reference sequence). V dropped 8 bases and J dropped 4 bases, with 6 bases sitting between them. The CDR3 runs to 12 residues. The CDR3 bases are TGTGCCAGCGACAGGGGGGCCAACGTCCTGACTTTC. Encoded protein: CASDRGANVLTF.

As concerns this clone: The sample contains more than one DNA sequence encoding this CDR3. The rearrangement joins TRBV5-1 to TRBJ2-1; weak D call: TRBD2 (5 bases). The CDR3 runs to 11 residues. Trimming removed 4 bases from V and 7 bases from J, with 6 bases in between. Looked up from germline, CDR1 is SGHRS and CDR2 is YFSETQ. CDR3 region: CASSPGNEQFF. DNA for the CDR3: TGCGCCAGCAGCCCGGGGAATGAGCAGTTCTTC. Looking up the rest from reference TRBV5-1 and TRBJ2-1 gives the full variable domain: KAGVTQTPRYLIKTRGQQVTLSCSPISGHRSVSWYQQTPGQGLQFLFEYFSETQRNKGNFPGRFSGRQFSNSRSEMNVSTLELGDSALYLCASSPGNEQFFGPGTRLTVL.

The CDR3 DNA is TGCGCCAGCAGCTTCAGGGGTTCCGACGAGCAGTACTTC. The encoded protein is CASSFRGSDEQYF. The chain links TRBV5-1 to TRBJ2-7, with D possibly matching TRBD1 (6 bases). The CDR3 is made up of 13 amino acids. V was cut by 2 bases and J by 5 bases, with 11 bases left in between. Per the germline V gene, CDR1 is SGHRS and CDR2 is YFSETQ.